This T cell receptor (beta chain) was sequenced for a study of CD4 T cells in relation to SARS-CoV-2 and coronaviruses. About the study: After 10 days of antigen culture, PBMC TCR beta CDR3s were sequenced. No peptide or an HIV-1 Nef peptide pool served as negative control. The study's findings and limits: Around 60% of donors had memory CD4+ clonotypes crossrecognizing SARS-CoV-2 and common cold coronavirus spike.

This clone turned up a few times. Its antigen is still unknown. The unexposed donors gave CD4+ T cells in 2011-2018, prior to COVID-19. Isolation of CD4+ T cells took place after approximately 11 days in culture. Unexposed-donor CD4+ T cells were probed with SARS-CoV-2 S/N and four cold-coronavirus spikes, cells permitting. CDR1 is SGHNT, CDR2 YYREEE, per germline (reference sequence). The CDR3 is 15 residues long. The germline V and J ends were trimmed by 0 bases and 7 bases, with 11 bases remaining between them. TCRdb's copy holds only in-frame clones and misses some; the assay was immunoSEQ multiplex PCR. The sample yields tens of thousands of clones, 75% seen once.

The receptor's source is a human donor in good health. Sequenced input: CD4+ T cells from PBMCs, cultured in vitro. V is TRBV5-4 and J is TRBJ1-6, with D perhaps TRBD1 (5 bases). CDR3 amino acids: CASSLDGRGNSPLHF. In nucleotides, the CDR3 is TGTGCCAGCAGCTTGGACGGGCGGGGGAATTCACCCCTCCACTTT.